One sample yielded the 5 T cell receptor beta chains listed below, sequenced in a study of T cell responses to AZD1222 COVID-19 vaccine. TCRdb keeps only in-frame clones here, not all; method: immunoSEQ multiplex PCR. The data hold 160,000 or so clones, with about 91% observed a single time. The sequencing here drew on peripheral blood, taken on day 0 of MenACWY control vaccination. Receptor source: an adult in good health.

This sequence joins TRBV3-1 (or the pseudogene TRBV3-2) and TRBJ2-7; TRBD2 might be the D (6 bases). The germline V gene encodes CDR1 LGHDT and CDR2 YNNKEL (reference sequence). This CDR3 has 12 amino acids. Trimming removed 3 bases at V and 9 bases at J, with 12 bases between. This chain's CDR3 is CASSHGVEGQYF. The CDR3 DNA is TGTGCCAGCAGCCACGGGGTGGAGGGGCAGTACTTC.

V gene TRBV13 combines with J gene TRBJ2-5, with D perhaps matching TRBD1 or TRBD2 (5 bases each). From germline, CDR1 is PRHDT and CDR2 FYEKMQ (reference sequence). The CDR3 consists of 15 residues. V lost 3 bases to trimming and J lost 4 bases, with 15 bases between them. Written as DNA, the CDR3 is TGTGCCAGCAGCTTCAACGGGGCGATAGGAGAGACCCAGTACTTC. Translating it yields CASSFNGAIGETQYF.

The chain is built from TRBV7-9 and TRBJ2-7, with TRBD2 identical over 14 bases. This CDR3 has 16 residues. V trimming: 5 bases; J trimming: 5 bases; junction bases outside the gene matches: 8. Germline CDR1 and CDR2: SEHNR and FQNEAQ (reference sequence). CDR3 region: CASSPPRTSGRNEQYF. CDR3 DNA: TGTGCCAGCAGCCCGCCCCGGACTAGCGGGAGGAACGAGCAGTACTTC.

The chain is built from TRBV5-1 and TRBJ2-7; 10 bases agree with TRBD2. With V trimmed by 4 bases and J by 4 bases, 2 bases remained unmatched. This CDR3 has 13 residues. Germline values: CDR1 SGHRS, CDR2 YFSETQ. CDR3 sequence reads: CASSLAGEYEQYF. DNA for the CDR3: TGCGCCAGCAGCCTAGCGGGAGAGTACGAGCAGTACTTC.

This clone appeared a single time. The genes are TRBV24-1 and TRBJ2-2; TRBD1 matches 8 bases. V gave up 4 bases and J gave up 3 bases; unmatched junction bases: 6. Germline assignment: CDR1 KGHDR and CDR2 SFDVKD. This CDR3 is built from 16 residues. CDR3 sequence: CATSEPRGRDTGELFF. The CDR3 DNA reads TGTGCCACCAGTGAGCCCAGGGGGCGCGACACCGGGGAGCTGTTTTTT.